The clone carrying this T cell receptor (beta chain) showed up just a few times. The data originate from a study of T cell repertoires in cytomegalovirus infection. About the research overall: Public TCR beta signatures indicated both CMV infection and matching HLA type.

V lost 4 bases to trimming and J lost 7 bases; unmatched junction nucleotides: 8. The CDR3 totals 14 residues. The germline gives CDR1 SGHRS, CDR2 YFSETQ. TCRdb processed the reads anew with MiXCR; each CDR3 protein has one entry. This table holds about 440,000 distinct CDR3 sequences, 30% to 40% found once. This TCR was sampled from a human donor in good health (CMV status not recorded). Some clones in this sample may be carry-over from other donors' samples. The V gene is TRBV5-1, the J gene TRBJ2-1; 7 nucleotides line up with TRBD1. The specimen sequenced was PBMCs. The CDR3 loop is CASSRDRFSNEQFF. The CDR3 coding sequence is TGCGCCAGCAGCCGGGACAGATTCTCTAATGAGCAGTTCTTC. Variable domain in full (rest from reference TRBV5-1 and TRBJ2-1): KAGVTQTPRYLIKTRGQQVTLSCSPISGHRSVSWYQQTPGQGLQFLFEYFSETQRNKGNFPGRFSGRQFSNSRSEMNVSTLELGDSALYLCASSRDRFSNEQFFGPGTRLTVL.